Following are 5 T cell receptor beta chains from one sample sequenced in a study of cytomegalovirus exposure and HLA in healthy donors. This PCR relied on a set of 60 Vbeta primers and 13 Jbeta primers. Here immunoSEQ multiplex PCR was the method, and the copy in TCRdb shows in-frame clones only, minus some. The data hold over 200,000 clones, with roughly 90% observed a single time. Sequenced material: PBMCs. Receptors were obtained from a woman aged 18-35 years in good health and CMV-seronegative.

The chain combines TRBV15 with TRBJ1-1, with D hard to call. CDR3 length equals 15 residues. In germline, CDR1 is LNHNV, CDR2 YYDKDF (reference sequence). V gave up 5 bases and J gave up 4 bases, with 17 bases separating them. CDR3 region: CATSGRTLSGTEAFF. DNA for the CDR3: TGTGCCACCAGCGGTAGGACTTTGTCTGGCACTGAAGCTTTCTTT.

The chain joins TRBV4-1 to TRBJ2-5; possible D gene TRBD1, 5 bases. Germline assignment: CDR1 MGHRA and CDR2 YSYEKL. CDR3 length equals 13 residues. V lost 5 bases and J lost 2, with 9 bases in between. CDR3 bases: TGCGCCAGCAGCAGAAGACAGCAAGAGACCCAGTACTTC. The encoded protein is CASSRRQQETQYF.

The rearrangement links TRBV5-1 to TRBJ1-4, with TRBD1 matching 7 bases. This CDR3 is 13 amino acids long. Trimming at V came to 3 bases and at J to 13 bases, leaving 9 bases not matched to a gene. CDR1 is SGHRS, CDR2 YFSETQ, per germline. The CDR3 DNA follows: TGCGCCAGCAGCTACGAAAACCGGGACAGACTGTTTTTT. Its translation: CASSYENRDRLFF.

This sequence joins TRBV6-5 and TRBJ1-1, with no clear D. The V and J ends lost 0 bases and 3 bases respectively, with 8 bases between them. This CDR3 is built from 14 residues. In germline, CDR1 is MNHEY, CDR2 SVGAGI. The CDR3 DNA reads as TGTGCCAGCAGTTACTCGCGCGGTGACACTGAAGCTTTCTTT. As protein: CASSYSRGDTEAFF.

The rearrangement links TRBV5-6 to TRBJ1-5; D is possibly TRBD1 (5 bases). The CDR3 sequence is 15 residues long. Germline lookup yields CDR1 SGHDT and CDR2 YYEEEE. V was clipped by 0 bases and J by 1 base, with 8 bases between them. The CDR3 reads CASSLARASNQPQHF. In nucleotides, the CDR3 is TGTGCCAGCAGCTTGGCCAGGGCAAGCAATCAGCCCCAGCATTTT.